These T cell receptor beta chains were read from a single sample in a study of blood T cell repertoires in COVID-19. Clones were sequenced by immunoSEQ multiplex PCR, and TCRdb holds only the in-frame ones, with some missing. Of about 160,000 clones in the sample, about 92% are singletons; the top ten hold around 2%. Material for sequencing was peripheral blood. The receptors derive from a woman aged 55-70 years with COVID-19, enrolled during active disease. Both conserved end residues are part of each CDR3. A D gene is named only where the DNA matches it firmly. The size of a clone is reported for some rows only, either as once, few or many, or as a class for expanded clones.

CDR3: CASITSPYQPQHF
DNA: TGTGCCAGCATCACTTCACCCTATCAGCCCCAGCATTTT
size: .
J: TRBJ1-5
D: .
V: TRBV6-6

CDR3: CATRTRDTGELFF
DNA: TGTGCCACACGGACCAGGGACACCGGGGAGCTGTTTTTT
size: .
J: TRBJ2-2
D: .
V: TRBV6-1

CDR3: CASSYSKNYDRGYNSPLHF
DNA: TGTGCCAGCAGTTACTCGAAGAATTATGACCGGGGTTATAATTCACCCCTCCACTTT
size: .
J: TRBJ1-6
D: .
V: TRBV6-2/TRBV6-3

CDR3: CASTKAAPSTDTQYF
DNA: TGTGCCAGCACCAAAGCGGCTCCAAGCACAGATACGCAGTATTTT
size: .
J: TRBJ2-3
D: .
V: TRBV11-2

CDR3: CASSLNRITTDTQYF
DNA: TGTGCCAGCAGCTTAAACAGGATTACCACAGATACGCAGTATTTT
size: .
J: TRBJ2-3
D: .
V: TRBV7-3

CDR3: CASSPGTDYGGETQYF
DNA: TGTGCCAGCAGCCCCGGAACCGACTATGGAGGAGAGACCCAGTACTTC
size: .
J: TRBJ2-5
D: .
V: TRBV3-1/TRBV3-2

CDR3: CASSPDRNYGYTF
DNA: TGTGCCAGCTCACCAGACAGGAACTATGGCTACACCTTC
size: .
J: TRBJ1-2
D: .
V: TRBV18

CDR3: CASSQELPSGGSTYEQYF
DNA: TGCGCCAGCAGCCAAGAGCTACCTAGCGGGGGCTCTACCTACGAGCAGTACTTC
size: .
J: TRBJ2-7
D: TRBD2
V: TRBV4-3

CDR3: CASSSWGGGHQPQHF
DNA: TGTGCCAGCAGCTCTTGGGGAGGGGGGCATCAGCCCCAGCATTTT
size: .
J: TRBJ1-5
D: .
V: TRBV7-8

CDR3: CASSLNGDSPLHF
DNA: TGTGCCAGCAGCTTAAACGGGGATTCACCCCTCCACTTT
size: few
J: TRBJ1-6
D: .
V: TRBV7-3

CDR3: CASRTGTGGRNTEAFF
DNA: TGTGCCAGCAGAACCGGGACAGGGGGTCGGAACACTGAAGCTTTCTTT
size: .
J: TRBJ1-1
D: TRBD1
V: TRBV7-9

CDR3: CASSRITGAGELFF
DNA: TGTGCCAGCAGTCGAATAACAGGAGCCGGGGAGCTGTTTTTT
size: .
J: TRBJ2-2
D: .
V: TRBV6-2/TRBV6-3

CDR3: CASSVTWGSHTEAFF
DNA: TGTGCCAGCAGCGTAACCTGGGGCTCCCACACTGAAGCTTTCTTT
size: .
J: TRBJ1-1
D: .
V: TRBV9

CDR3: CASSPIAGDQETQYF
DNA: TGTGCCAGCAGCCCAATAGCGGGGGACCAAGAGACCCAGTACTTC
size: .
J: TRBJ2-5
D: TRBD2
V: TRBV7-2

CDR3: CASSSIREMGGNEKLFF
DNA: TGTGCCAGCAGCTCTATACGTGAAATGGGGGGTAATGAAAAACTGTTTTTT
size: once
J: TRBJ1-4
D: .
V: TRBV13

CDR3: CASSEDRDTEAFF
DNA: TGTGCCAGCAGCGAAGACAGGGACACTGAAGCTTTCTTT
size: .
J: TRBJ1-1
D: TRBD1
V: TRBV7-2

CDR3: CAGRTGDYGYTF
DNA: TGTGCCGGGAGGACAGGGGACTATGGCTACACCTTC
size: .
J: TRBJ1-2
D: TRBD1
V: TRBV19

CDR3: CASSPDGGNQPQHF
DNA: TGTGCCAGCAGCCCAGACGGGGGTAATCAGCCCCAGCATTTT
size: .
J: TRBJ1-5
D: .
V: TRBV6-2/TRBV6-3

CDR3: CASSQLQGGVEAFF
DNA: TGTGCCAGCAGCCAGCTCCAAGGGGGCGTTGAAGCTTTCTTT
size: .
J: TRBJ1-1
D: TRBD1
V: TRBV3-1/TRBV3-2

CDR3: CASRGPRGKNSPLHF
DNA: TGTGCCAGCAGAGGACCCAGGGGGAAAAATTCACCCCTCCACTTT
size: few
J: TRBJ1-6
D: TRBD1
V: TRBV14

CDR3: CASRQTGPYEQYF
DNA: TGTGCCAGTCGCCAGACAGGACCCTACGAGCAGTACTTC
size: .
J: TRBJ2-7
D: .
V: TRBV19

CDR3: CASSPTGENYGYTF
DNA: TGTGCCAGTAGTCCTACAGGGGAGAACTATGGCTACACCTTC
size: .
J: TRBJ1-2
D: TRBD1
V: TRBV19

CDR3: CASSEGTVGANVLTF
DNA: TGTGCCAGCAGTGAGGGGACAGTAGGGGCCAACGTCCTGACTTTC
size: .
J: TRBJ2-6
D: TRBD1
V: TRBV2

CDR3: CASSGTVDIYGYTF
DNA: TGCGCCAGCAGCGGGACAGTTGACATCTATGGCTACACCTTC
size: .
J: TRBJ1-2
D: TRBD1
V: TRBV10-2

CDR3: CASSFDSRNRAFF
DNA: TGTGCCAGCAGTTTCGACAGCCGTAATAGGGCTTTCTTT
size: .
J: TRBJ1-1
D: .
V: TRBV12-3/TRBV12-4

CDR3: CASSYSTSGGQETQYF
DNA: TGTGCCAGCAGTTACTCGACTAGCGGGGGGCAAGAGACCCAGTACTTC
size: .
J: TRBJ2-5
D: TRBD2
V: TRBV6-5

CDR3: CASRKRGGTDTQYF
DNA: TGTGCCAGTAGGAAGCGGGGCGGCACAGATACGCAGTATTTT
size: .
J: TRBJ2-3
D: TRBD2
V: TRBV19

CDR3: CASSRDRGRANEKLFF
DNA: TGTGCCAGCTCACGGGACAGGGGGCGTGCTAATGAAAAACTGTTTTTT
size: once
J: TRBJ1-4
D: TRBD1
V: TRBV18

CDR3: CASSLQGSPLHF
DNA: TGTGCCAGCAGTTTGCAGGGCTCACCCCTCCACTTT
size: .
J: TRBJ1-6
D: .
V: TRBV27

CDR3: CASSLDPGLAGGNYEQYF
DNA: TGTGCCAGCAGCCTCGACCCGGGACTAGCGGGGGGAAACTACGAGCAGTACTTC
size: .
J: TRBJ2-7
D: TRBD2
V: TRBV7-2

CDR3: CASSLTGQGSHEQYF
DNA: TGTGCCAGCAGTCTTACGGGACAGGGCTCCCACGAGCAGTACTTC
size: .
J: TRBJ2-7
D: TRBD1
V: TRBV3-1/TRBV3-2

CDR3: CASSLAQGQPQHF
DNA: TGTGCCAGCAGCTTGGCACAGGGGCAGCCCCAGCATTTT
size: .
J: TRBJ1-5
D: TRBD1
V: TRBV7-3

CDR3: CASSGQGAYGYTF
DNA: TGTGCCAGCAGCGGACAGGGTGCCTATGGCTACACCTTC
size: .
J: TRBJ1-2
D: TRBD1
V: TRBV9

CDR3: CASSYLAGVQETQYF
DNA: TGTGCCAGCAGTTACCTAGCGGGGGTGCAAGAGACCCAGTACTTC
size: .
J: TRBJ2-5
D: TRBD2
V: TRBV6-2/TRBV6-3

CDR3: CASSVDSGGGRDTQYF
DNA: TGTGCCAGCAGCGTAGATAGCGGGGGAGGAAGAGATACGCAGTATTTT
size: .
J: TRBJ2-3
D: TRBD2
V: TRBV9

CDR3: CASSAASGTGQRNTEAFF
DNA: TGTGCCAGCAGTGCAGCTTCTGGGACAGGGCAAAGGAACACTGAAGCTTTCTTT
size: .
J: TRBJ1-1
D: TRBD1
V: TRBV6-2/TRBV6-3

CDR3: CASSREQGYIGYTF
DNA: TGTGCCAGCAGTCGGGAACAGGGTTATATTGGCTACACCTTC
size: .
J: TRBJ1-2
D: .
V: TRBV6-5